The present T cell receptor beta chain was sequenced within a study of blood T cell repertoires in COVID-19. In the study's own analysis: The authors estimated nucleated cell counts from reference gene primer amplification. Some clones are missing from TCRdb's copy, which holds only in-frame ones; the method was immunoSEQ multiplex PCR. V and J calls and clone size come straight from that table; D and trimming were deduced from the DNA. The sample lists under 300,000 clones, about nine tenths occurring once. Source material: peripheral blood. This TCR derives from a woman aged 40-49 years who had recovered from COVID-19.

CDR3 coding DNA: TGTGCCTGGAGTGTATATGGGGGGGCGGTGAATGAGCAGTTCTTC. Protein product: CAWSVYGGAVNEQFF. The V gene is TRBV30, the J gene TRBJ2-1; possible D gene TRBD2, 7 bases. This CDR3 spans 15 amino acids. V shed 0 bases and J shed 7 bases, with 16 bases lying between them. Per germline, CDR1 GTSNPN and CDR2 SVGIG (reference sequence).